Shown below are 19 T cell receptor beta chains from a single sample sequenced in a study of blood T cells in healthy people across ages. With a J-beta primer mix and a sample-barcoded 5' primer, a second PCR ran 7 to 11 cycles. Using its own MiXCR run on the 5' RACE reads, TCRdb lists one record per CDR3 protein. The profile covers 600,000 or so distinct CDR3 sequences, with more than 20% appearing a single time and 3% to 4% taken by the ten largest. The source material was blood. The receptors stem from a man in his sixties or seventies in good health.

This clonotype came up a few times. Just one base apart from a much larger clone, this may be a read error. The chain joins TRBV5-1 to TRBJ2-5; 9 nucleotides align to TRBD2. This CDR3 region has 15 residues. Germline V gene sequence: CDR1 SGHRS, CDR2 YFSETQ. The J segment lost 4 bases and the V segment lost 0 bases, leaving 4 bases of the junction unmatched. The CDR3 here is CASSLEGSGGETQYF. Written as DNA, the CDR3 is TGCGCCAGCAGCTTGGAAGGTAGCGGGGGAGAGACCCAGTACTTC.

This clonotype was detected a few times. Written as DNA, the CDR3 is TGTGCCATCAGTGAGTCCCCAGCGGGAGGGCCGGATACGCAGTATTTT. As protein: CAISESPAGGPDTQYF. The chain joins TRBV10-3 to TRBJ2-3, with 10 bases matching TRBD2. CDR1 and CDR2 from the germline V gene are ENHRY and SYGVKD. The CDR3 has 16 amino acids. With 0 bases clipped from V and 6 bases from J, the junction kept 6 bases outside the gene matches.

This clonotype was counted at least ten times. CDR3 bases: TGCAGCGTTAGGGGTCGGGCGGCGTCTAGCACAGATACGCAGTATTTT. It is translated as CSVRGRAASSTDTQYF. The rearrangement joins TRBV29-1 to TRBJ2-3; TRBD1 is a possible D gene (5 bases). Trimming took 5 bases from V and 0 from J, leaving 18 bases between them. CDR1 is SQVTM, CDR2 ANQGSEA, per germline. The CDR3 extends over 16 amino acids.

Points on this clonotype: At one of its ends the junction is not consistent with the germline gene, which may arise from a read error. V is TRBV4-1 and J is TRBJ1-2, with D unclear. The germline V gene encodes CDR1 MGHRA and CDR2 YSYEKL. This CDR3 is 15 amino acids long. The CDR3 bases are TGCGCCAGCAGCCAAGATGAAAACGGAAACTATGGCCACACCTTC. It is translated as CASSQDENGNYGHTF.

This clonotype was counted between two and nine times. J is TRBJ2-3 and V is TRBV20-1, with D unresolved. This CDR3 has 14 residues. Looked up from germline, CDR1 is DFQATT and CDR2 is SNEGSKA (reference sequence). Trimming pared 0 bases from V and 0 bases from J, leaving 7 bases between. In DNA form, the CDR3 reads TGCAGTGCTAGAGATGCGGAGAGCACAGATACGCAGTATTTT. It codes for CSARDAESTDTQYF.

This clonotype was recorded a few times. For the CDR3, the DNA is TGCAGTGCTAGAGATCCCCGGGGGGCGCCGGATACCGGGGAGCTGTTTTTT. Translated: CSARDPRGAPDTGELFF. The chain has TRBV20-1 and TRBJ2-2, with D tentatively TRBD2 (7 bases). V lost 0 bases, J lost 5 bases, and 19 bases lay in between. Germline CDR1 reads DFQATT; CDR2 reads SNEGSKA (reference sequence). This CDR3 has 17 residues.

This clonotype was seen more than once but under ten times. The J gene is TRBJ1-2, the V gene TRBV3-1; possibly TRBD1 for D (5 bases). CDR1 and CDR2 from the germline V gene are LGHDT and YNNKEL (reference sequence). V dropped 3 bases and J dropped 6 bases, with 17 bases sitting between them. The CDR3 extends over 15 amino acids. The CDR3 region is CASSQYGGVFDGYTF. The CDR3 nucleotides are TGTGCCAGCAGCCAGTACGGAGGGGTATTCGATGGCTACACCTTC.

Ten or more counts support this clonotype. The genes are TRBV29-1 and TRBJ1-4; TRBD1 aligns across 7 bases. The CDR3 has 13 amino acids. V shed 7 bases and J 8 bases; nucleotides not matched to a gene: 10. Germline CDR1 reads SQVTM; CDR2 reads ANQGSEA. CDR3 in DNA: TGCAGCGCCGCACCAGGGGGTGGCGAAAAACTGTTTTTT. It translates to CSAAPGGGEKLFF.

This clonotype was seen a few times. The J gene is TRBJ2-7, the V gene TRBV20-1; TRBD2 agrees at 11 bases. Germline loops: CDR1 DFQATT, CDR2 SNEGSKA (reference sequence). The CDR3 length is 17 residues. V shed 0 bases, J shed 2 bases, and the junction held 9 bases outside the gene matches. The CDR3 reads CSARDPLAGVPTYEQYF. The CDR3 bases are TGCAGTGCTAGAGACCCACTAGCGGGAGTACCAACCTACGAGCAGTACTTC.

Note on this clonotype: One end of the junction is discordant with germline, which a read error may explain. This chain connects TRBV4-1 to TRBJ2-1; no clear D gene. The germline V gene encodes CDR1 MGHRA and CDR2 YSYEKL. CDR3 length equals 16 residues. CDR3 nucleotide sequence: TGCGCCAGCAGCCAAGTTGGGCGAAGCTCCTACAATGAGCACTTCTTC. Its protein product is CASSQVGRSSYNEHFF.

This clonotype appeared a single time. The chain links TRBV2 to TRBJ2-7, with 11 bases matching TRBD2. The CDR3 consists of 15 residues. With V trimmed by 6 bases and J by 2 bases, 6 bases remained unmatched. Germline values: CDR1 SNHLY, CDR2 FYNNEI. The CDR3, as DNA: TGTGCCAGCAGGCCGCTTAGCGGGAGGGCCTACGAGCAGTACTTC. Amino acid sequence: CASRPLSGRAYEQYF.

This chain joins TRBV15 and TRBJ2-1, with 10 bases lining up with TRBD2. This CDR3 has 17 amino acids. CDR1 is LNHNV and CDR2 is YYDKDF in the germline V gene (reference sequence). J lost 4 bases, V lost 5 bases, and 11 bases had no gene match. CDR3 region: CATSGTLAGGPYNEQFF. Here the CDR3 DNA reads TGTGCCACCAGCGGGACGTTAGCGGGAGGACCTTACAATGAGCAGTTCTTC.

This clonotype was seen more than once but under ten times. The chain has TRBV7-2 and TRBJ2-1; 9 positions match TRBD2. The CDR3 has 14 amino acids. From germline, CDR1 is SGHTA and CDR2 FQGNSA. Trimming at V came to 5 bases and at J to 6 bases, leaving 5 bases not matched to a gene. The CDR3 bases are TGTGCCAGCAGCGCGGGACTAGCCCTCAATGAGCAGTTCTTC. Protein: CASSAGLALNEQFF. Filled out from reference TRBV7-2 and TRBJ2-1, the complete variable domain reads GAGVSQSPSNKVTEKGKDVELRCDPISGHTALYWYRQSLGQGLEFLIYFQGNSAPDKSGLPSDRFSAERTGGSVSTLTIQRTQQEDSAVYLCASSAGLALNEQFFGPGTRLTVL.

The chain combines TRBV5-5 with TRBJ2-5, with D tentatively TRBD2 (5 bases). The DNA end is a closer match to TRBJ2-1, so the J assignment may be wrong. CDR3 length: 15 residues. Germline V CDR1 and CDR2: SGHKS, YYEKEE (reference sequence). Here the CDR3 reads CASSLLDGINNEQFF. CDR3 in DNA: TGTGCCAGCAGCTTGCTCGACGGGATTAATAATGAGCAGTTCTTC.

In this sample, this clonotype turned up a few times. V gene TRBV27 combines with J gene TRBJ2-5; D not resolved. The V and J ends lost 6 bases and 5 bases respectively, with 19 bases between them. Germline CDR1 is MNHEY and CDR2 is SMNVEV (reference sequence). The CDR3 totals 15 residues. CDR3 in DNA: TGTGCCAGCAGCCACGCGGTCGGCCTCGGGGAGACCCAGTACTTC. Translation: CASSHAVGLGETQYF.

The chain joins TRBV6-2 or TRBV6-3 to TRBJ1-1, with 7 nucleotides matching TRBD1. The CDR3 has 14 residues. Germline V gene lookup returns CDR1 MNHEY and CDR2 SVGEGT. V lost 5 bases to trimming and J lost 6 bases; unmatched junction nucleotides: 9. The CDR3 is CASSTGDPVPEAFF. In DNA, the CDR3 is TGTGCCAGCAGTACAGGGGATCCTGTGCCTGAAGCTTTCTTT.

The chain couples TRBV9 to TRBJ1-4; D gene unclear. The germline CDR1 and CDR2 sequences are SGDLS and YYNGEE. The CDR3 has 15 amino acids. V shed 3 bases and J shed 8 bases, with 17 bases lying between them. The CDR3 is CASSAYSNSGEKLFF. The CDR3 nucleotides are TGTGCCAGCAGCGCATATTCGAACAGTGGAGAAAAACTGTTTTTT.

This clonotype turned up a few times. The V and J genes are TRBV18 and TRBJ1-5; the D is unclear. The V end was cut by 3 bases, the J end by 1 base, with 4 bases between. The CDR3 extends over 13 amino acids. CDR1 and CDR2 from the germline V gene are KGHSH and LQKENI. The CDR3 DNA reads as TGTGCCAGCTCACCTGCGAGCAATCAGCCCCAGCATTTT. Encoded protein: CASSPASNQPQHF.

This clonotype was found a few times. The rearrangement links TRBV7-9 to TRBJ1-2; 7 bases are shared with TRBD1. V gave up 5 bases and J gave up 8 bases; unmatched junction bases: 17. The CDR3 length is 16 residues. From germline, CDR1 is SEHNR and CDR2 FQNEAQ (reference sequence). The CDR3 here is CASSSRDSKGAAGYTF. CDR3 DNA sequence: TGTGCCAGCAGCAGCCGGGACAGCAAGGGCGCGGCGGGCTACACCTTC.